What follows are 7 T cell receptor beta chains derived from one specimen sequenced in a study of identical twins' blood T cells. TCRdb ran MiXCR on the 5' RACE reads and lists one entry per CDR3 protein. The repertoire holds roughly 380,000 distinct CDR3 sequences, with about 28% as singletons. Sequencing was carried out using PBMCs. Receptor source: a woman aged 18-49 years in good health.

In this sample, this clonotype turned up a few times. As DNA, the CDR3 is TGCAGTGCTATTCTGTCAGGGGACCCTGAAGCTTTCTTT. Its protein is CSAILSGDPEAFF. The chain links TRBV20-1 to TRBJ1-1; TRBD1 is a possible D gene (6 bases). Germline CDR1 and CDR2: DFQATT and SNEGSKA (reference sequence). The CDR3 spans 13 residues. Trimming stripped 4 bases from V and 6 bases from J, with 15 bases between.

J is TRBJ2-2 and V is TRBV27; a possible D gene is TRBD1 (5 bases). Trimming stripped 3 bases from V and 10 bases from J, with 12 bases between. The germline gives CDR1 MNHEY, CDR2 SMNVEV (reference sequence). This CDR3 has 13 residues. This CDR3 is CASSLQGPEELFF. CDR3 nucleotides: TGTGCCAGCAGTTTGCAGGGTCCCGAGGAGCTGTTTTTT.

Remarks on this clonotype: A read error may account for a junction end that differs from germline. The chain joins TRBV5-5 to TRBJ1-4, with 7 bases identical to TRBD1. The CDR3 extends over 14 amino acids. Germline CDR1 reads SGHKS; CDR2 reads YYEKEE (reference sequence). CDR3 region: CANSFRDRTEKLVF. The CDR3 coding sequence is TGTGCCAACAGCTTTCGGGACAGAACGGAAAAACTGGTTTTT.

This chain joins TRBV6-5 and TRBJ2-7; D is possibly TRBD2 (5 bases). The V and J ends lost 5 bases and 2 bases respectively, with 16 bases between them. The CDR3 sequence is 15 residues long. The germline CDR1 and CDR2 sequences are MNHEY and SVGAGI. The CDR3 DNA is TGTGCCAGCAGTGAAGATCACGGGAAGGCCTACGAGCAGTACTTC. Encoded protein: CASSEDHGKAYEQYF.

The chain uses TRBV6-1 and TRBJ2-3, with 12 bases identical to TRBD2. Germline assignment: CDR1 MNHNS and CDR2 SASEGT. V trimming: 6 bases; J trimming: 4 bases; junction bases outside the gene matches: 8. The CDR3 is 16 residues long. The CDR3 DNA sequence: TGTGCCAGCAGCCAGACTAGCGGGAGAAGGGCAGATACGCAGTATTTT. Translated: CASSQTSGRRADTQYF.

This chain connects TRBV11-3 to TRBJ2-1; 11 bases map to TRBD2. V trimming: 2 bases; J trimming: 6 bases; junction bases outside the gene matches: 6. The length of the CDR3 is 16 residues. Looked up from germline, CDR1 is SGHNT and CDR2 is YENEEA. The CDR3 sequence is CASSLRYSGGVNEQFF. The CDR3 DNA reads TGTGCCAGCAGCTTAAGGTATAGCGGGGGGGTCAATGAGCAGTTCTTC.

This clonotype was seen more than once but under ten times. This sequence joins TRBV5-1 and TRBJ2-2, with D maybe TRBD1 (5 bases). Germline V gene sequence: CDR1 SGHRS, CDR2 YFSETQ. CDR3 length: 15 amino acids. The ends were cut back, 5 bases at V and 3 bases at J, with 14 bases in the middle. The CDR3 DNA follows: TGCGCCAGCAGTCCAGGGATATCGGACACCGGGGAGCTGTTTTTT. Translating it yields CASSPGISDTGELFF.